This T cell receptor beta chain emerged from a study of chemoradiotherapy in HPV16-positive cancers. Overall study findings and caveats: The functional HPV-specific definition rests on just two HPV16-positive patients.

A remark on this clone: Its antigen is as yet unknown.

With V trimmed by 0 bases and J by 4 bases, 5 bases remained unmatched. Germline V gives CDR1 SGHTA, CDR2 FQGNSA. This CDR3 contains 15 residues. Over chemoradiotherapy, repertoires were sampled more than once. Clones were sequenced by immunoSEQ multiplex PCR, and TCRdb holds only the in-frame ones, with some missing. Of approximately 30,000 clones in the sample, more than 85% are singletons; the top ten hold roughly 2.2%. The TCR originated in a human donor with HPV-associated anogenital cancer. This rearrangement joins TRBV7-2 to TRBJ1-2, with 7 bases lining up with TRBD1. The input for sequencing was blood, taken from a patient who underwent chemoradiotherapy. CDR3 bases: TGTGCCAGCAGCTTAGCGCTCGCAGGGGGCTATGGCTACACCTTC. Encoded protein: CASSLALAGGYGYTF.